Listed below are T cell receptor beta chains from one sample, sequenced in a study of blood T cell repertoires in COVID-19. Libraries were prepared by immunoSEQ multiplex PCR; TCRdb keeps only in-frame clonotypes and omits some of them. The sample includes 35,000 to 55,000 clones, 70% to 85% of them seen just once. Sequences were obtained from peripheral blood. The receptors were sampled from a human donor in a cohort sampled during active COVID-19. Both conserved end residues are part of each CDR3. D genes are given only for firm matches. A clone size is listed for some rows: how often the clone was seen (once, few, many), or a class if it is expanded.

cdr3_aa cdr3_nt d_call j_call clone_size v_call
CASSQPGTATYNEQFF TGTGCCAGCAGCCAGCCCGGGACAGCGACCTACAATGAGCAGTTCTTC TRBD1 TRBJ2-1 . TRBV7-9
CASSYSHRSFQPQHF TGTGCCAGCAGTTACTCCCACAGGTCCTTTCAGCCCCAGCATTTT . TRBJ1-5 . TRBV6-2/TRBV6-3
CATSRDRALGNTIYF TGTGCCACCAGCAGAGACAGGGCCTTGGGAAACACCATATATTTT . TRBJ1-3 . TRBV15
CASSSGGDSLNTEAFF TGTGCCAGCAGCTCCGGGGGGGACAGTCTAAACACTGAAGCTTTCTTT TRBD1 TRBJ1-1 . TRBV5-8
CASSGNGKSGGVRETQYF TGTGCCAGCAGTGGGAATGGTAAATCGGGAGGGGTTCGAGAGACCCAGTACTTC TRBD2 TRBJ2-5 . TRBV2
CASRDIFYNEQFF TGTGCCAGCCGGGACATTTTTTACAATGAGCAGTTCTTC . TRBJ2-1 . TRBV12-3/TRBV12-4
CASGRGGGSGYTF TGTGCCAGCGGCCGAGGGGGGGGCAGCGGCTACACCTTC . TRBJ1-2 . TRBV28
CASSERKEKLFF TGTGCCAGTAGTGAGAGGAAAGAAAAACTGTTTTTT . TRBJ1-4 once TRBV19
CASSLIDSNQPQHF TGTGCCAGCAGCTTAATTGACAGTAATCAGCCCCAGCATTTT . TRBJ1-5 . TRBV7-3
CASSLTGVNYGYTF TGCGCCAGCAGCTTGACAGGGGTTAACTATGGCTACACCTTC TRBD1 TRBJ1-2 . TRBV5-1
CASSHYRGYEQYF TGTGCCAGCAGCCATTACAGGGGCTACGAGCAGTACTTC TRBD1 TRBJ2-7 . TRBV3-1/TRBV3-2
CATSDSERGYTF TGTGCCACCAGTGATTCCGAGAGGGGCTACACCTTC . TRBJ1-2 . TRBV24-1
CASSEGTGGYNEQFF TGTGCCAGCAGCGAAGGGACAGGGGGCTACAATGAGCAGTTCTTC TRBD1 TRBJ2-1 . TRBV9
CASSLVLDSQETQYF TGTGCCAGCAGCTTGGTATTAGACAGCCAAGAGACCCAGTACTTC . TRBJ2-5 . TRBV5-4
CASTGLLEHTEAFF TGTGCCAGTACAGGTCTCTTAGAACACACTGAAGCTTTCTTT . TRBJ1-1 few TRBV28
CASSSGDLGEEQYF TGCGCCAGCAGTTCGGGGGACCTGGGGGAAGAGCAGTACTTC . TRBJ2-7 . TRBV5-1
CASAGEVGAKNIQYF TGTGCCAGCGCCGGGGAGGTTGGAGCCAAAAACATTCAGTACTTC . TRBJ2-4 . TRBV4-2
CASSATGIGNEKLFF TGTGCCAGCAGCGCGACAGGGATTGGGAATGAAAAACTGTTTTTT TRBD1 TRBJ1-4 medium-sized TRBV2
CASSQEDGSGETQYF TGTGCCAGCAGCCAAGAAGATGGCTCCGGGGAGACCCAGTACTTC . TRBJ2-5 once TRBV4-2
CASSPISGGNTGELFF TGTGCCAGCAGCCCTATTAGCGGGGGGAACACCGGGGAGCTGTTTTTT TRBD2 TRBJ2-2 . TRBV11-2
CASSLYTGSQETQYF TGCGCCAGCAGCTTGTATACAGGGTCCCAAGAGACCCAGTACTTC . TRBJ2-5 . TRBV5-1
CASSYWGQNTDTQYF TGTGCCAGCAGTTACTGGGGACAGAACACAGATACGCAGTATTTT TRBD1 TRBJ2-3 . TRBV28
CASSELAGGWDTQYF TGCGCCAGCAGTGAGTTGGCAGGGGGCTGGGATACGCAGTATTTT TRBD1 TRBJ2-3 . TRBV10-1
CASSLEGAGARILYEQYF TGTGCCAGCAGCTTAGAGGGTGCGGGGGCCCGAATTCTCTACGAGCAGTACTTC . TRBJ2-7 . TRBV7-9
CASSPQQGGTEAFF TGTGCCAGCAGCCCCCAACAGGGTGGCACTGAAGCTTTCTTT . TRBJ1-1 . TRBV7-9
CASRTSGGDTQYF TGTGCCAGCAGGACTAGCGGGGGGGATACGCAGTATTTT TRBD2 TRBJ2-3 few TRBV7-9
CASAPQARNQPQHF TGTGCTAGTGCTCCCCAGGCGAGAAACCAGCCCCAGCATTTT . TRBJ1-5 large TRBV12-5
CASETGQGGNQPQHF TGTGCCAGCGAGACAGGGCAGGGGGGAAATCAGCCCCAGCATTTT TRBD1 TRBJ1-5 . TRBV6-5
CASSEGSAGDHNEQFF TGCGCCAGCAGTGAAGGGAGCGCGGGGGACCACAATGAGCAGTTCTTC TRBD2 TRBJ2-1 . TRBV10-1
CASSLTGGNQPQHF TGCGCCAGCAGCTTAACAGGGGGCAACCAGCCCCAGCATTTT TRBD1 TRBJ1-5 few TRBV5-1
CATSRNSGGAWETQYF TGTGCCACCAGCAGAAATAGCGGGGGGGCCTGGGAGACCCAGTACTTC TRBD2 TRBJ2-5 . TRBV15
CASSPGQATRVLFF TGTGCCAGCTCACCAGGACAGGCCACCCGTGTGCTTTTCTTT TRBD1 TRBJ1-1 . TRBV18
CASKTGTGVVGEQFF TGCGCCAGCAAAACAGGGACAGGGGTAGTGGGTGAGCAGTTCTTC TRBD1 TRBJ2-1 . TRBV5-1
CASSYSPDRGPGELFF TGTGCCAGCAGTTACTCACCGGACAGGGGGCCCGGGGAGCTGTTTTTT TRBD1 TRBJ2-2 few TRBV6-6
CASSLGGLGKHSGNTIYF TGTGCCAGCAGCTTAGGGGGCCTGGGGAAACACTCTGGAAACACCATATATTTT . TRBJ1-3 . TRBV7-2
CASSVQGISGNTIYF TGCGCCAGCAGCGTGCAGGGCATCTCTGGAAACACCATATATTTT . TRBJ1-3 . TRBV5-1
CAGARYEQYF TGTGCCGGAGCTAGGTACGAGCAGTACTTC . TRBJ2-7 . TRBV6-5
CASSLTGGQPQHF TGTGCCAGCAGCCTCACAGGGGGTCAGCCCCAGCATTTT TRBD1 TRBJ1-5 . TRBV27
CASSQDRGIFYEQYF TGTGCCAGCAGCCAAGATCGAGGCATTTTCTACGAGCAGTACTTC . TRBJ2-7 . TRBV3-1/TRBV3-2
CATWDRVTYEQYF TGTGCCACCTGGGACAGGGTAACCTACGAGCAGTACTTC TRBD1 TRBJ2-7 once TRBV28
CASSDPQTPSGPEAFF TGTGCCAGCAGCGATCCTCAGACTCCCTCCGGCCCTGAAGCTTTCTTT . TRBJ1-1 . TRBV7-2